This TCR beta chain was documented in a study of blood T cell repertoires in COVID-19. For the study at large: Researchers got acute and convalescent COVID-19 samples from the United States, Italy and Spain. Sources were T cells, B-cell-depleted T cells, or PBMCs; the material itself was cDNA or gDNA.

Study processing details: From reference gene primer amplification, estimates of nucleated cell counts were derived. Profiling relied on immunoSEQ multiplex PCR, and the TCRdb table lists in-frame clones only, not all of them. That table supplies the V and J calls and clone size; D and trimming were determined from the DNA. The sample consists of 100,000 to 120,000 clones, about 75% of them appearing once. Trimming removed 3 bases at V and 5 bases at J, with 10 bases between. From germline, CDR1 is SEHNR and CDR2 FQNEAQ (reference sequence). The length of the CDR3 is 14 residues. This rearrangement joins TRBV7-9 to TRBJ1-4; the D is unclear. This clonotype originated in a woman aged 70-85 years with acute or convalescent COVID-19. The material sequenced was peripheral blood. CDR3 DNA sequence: TGTGCCAGCAGCTTGACTGAACCGAATGAAAAACTGTTTTTT. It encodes CASSLTEPNEKLFF.